This T cell receptor beta chain stems from a study of blood T cell repertoires in COVID-19. Across the whole study: Samples came from the United States, Italy and Spain, spanning acute and convalescent COVID-19.

The Seattle patients, enrolled during active infection, were followed longitudinally. Under the authors' procedure: The authors estimated nucleated cell counts from reference gene primer amplification. Profiling relied on immunoSEQ multiplex PCR, and the TCRdb table lists in-frame clones only, not all of them. That table supplies the V and J calls and clone size; D and trimming were determined from the DNA. The data show roughly 180,000 clones, with roughly 81% seen just once and about 10% held by the top ten. Trimming took 2 bases from V and 1 from J, leaving 5 bases between them. The germline CDR1 and CDR2 sequences are LNHDA and SQIVND (reference sequence). The CDR3 spans 13 residues. Note on this clone: The same CDR3 also results from other DNA sequences found in this sample.

The chain uses TRBV19 and TRBJ1-1; no firm D call. The sequence derives from a woman aged 80 or older with COVID-19, enrolled during active disease. The sample was peripheral blood. The CDR3 sequence: CASSISGNTEAFF. The CDR3 DNA follows: TGTGCCAGTAGTATATCCGGGAACACTGAAGCTTTCTTT.